The TCR beta chain described here comes from a study of OX40 agonist ivuxolimab in advanced cancers. Study summary: Of mixed ages from about 20 to 80 and averaging roughly 60 years, the group was roughly 85% male. Study findings and constraints: Undetermined was the antigen specificity of the expanded peripheral T cells.

Only in-frame clones appear in the TCRdb table, and some are missing; sequencing was by immunoSEQ multiplex PCR. The table has 80,000 or so clones, approximately 86% seen once. The CDR3 extends over 13 amino acids. Trimming pared 1 base from V and 5 bases from J, leaving 9 bases between. Germline CDR1 and CDR2: SGHRS and YFSETQ. In the case of this clone: Its antigen is as yet unknown.

The V call is TRBV5-1, the J call TRBJ1-2, with D possibly TRBD1 on 5 matching bases. The specimen was CD4+ or CD8+ T cells sorted from blood, collected in a trial of the OX40 agonist ivuxolimab. The source of this sequence is an adult with an advanced solid tumor such as melanoma, head and neck, liver or kidney cancer. Here the CDR3 reads CASSLSAGYGYTF. The CDR3 DNA reads TGCGCCAGCAGCTTGAGCGCAGGGTATGGCTACACCTTC.